The sequence of this T cell receptor beta chain was determined in a study of blood T cell repertoires in COVID-19. Background on the study: The United States, Italy and Spain supplied acute and convalescent COVID-19 samples. T cells, B-cell-depleted T cells, or PBMCs supplied cDNA or gDNA.

Using immunoSEQ multiplex PCR, the repertoire was profiled, and TCRdb retains in-frame clones only, with some absent. The sample yields about 90,000 clones, 85% seen once. Germline CDR1 SNHLY, CDR2 FYNNEI. This CDR3 region has 12 residues. V was pared by 3 bases and J by 11 bases, with 12 bases between. This receptor was taken from a man in his fifties or sixties with acute or convalescent COVID-19. This chain links TRBV2 with TRBJ2-3; perhaps TRBD1 as D (6 bases). The specimen sequenced was peripheral blood. The CDR3, as DNA: TGTGCCAGCAGTGACAGGGGCACGAAGCAGTATTTT. Its protein product is CASSDRGTKQYF.